This record covers a single TCR beta chain. This clone's antigen is unknown. Base qualities were left out, and no much larger clone turns up one base away. The intended sense of this specimen's treatment or condition label: roughly 11-day PBMC culture with coronavirus spike peptide pools or control peptides (ViraFEST assay). The ViraFEST assay was used in the study, in which antigen-specific T cells were expanded with peptide pools and expanded clonotypes were subsequently identified by TCR sequencing. The convalescent patients' positive SARS-CoV-2 PCR tests were from March to December 2020, which was before the Alpha, Beta and Delta variants emerged in the United States. PBMCs were cultured at around 2 million per well in IMDM supplemented with approximately 5% human AB serum and around 10 IU/ml IL-2, with about 11 ug/ml peptide pools added. Half of the culture medium was replaced with fresh IL-2-containing medium on days 3 and 7. CD4+ T cells were isolated after 10 days of culture through negative selection using the EasySep CD4+ T cell isolation kit. Ficoll-Paque Plus gradient centrifugation was used to isolate PBMCs from whole blood, and the isolated PBMCs were then either used fresh or cryopreserved at -140C. Each culture condition was generally run in triplicate wells.

From cysteine to phenylalanine, the CDR3 is 14 amino acids long. The kept DNA is CDR3 alone, 42 bases in frame from the first base. The germline V gene yields MNHNS for CDR1 and SASEGT for CDR2. The library was prepared using PCR. DNA from cultured CD4+ T cells was subjected to TCR sequencing with the Oncomine TCR Beta short-read assay at the Johns Hopkins FTIC core. The QIAamp micro DNA kit was used to extract genomic DNA from the cultured CD4+ T cells. Oncomine TCR Beta libraries from cultured CD4+ T cells were pooled with unique dual indexes and sequenced on an Illumina iSeq 100. The study's processing was this. Non-productive sequences were filtered out, and CDR3s that did not start with C, did not end with F or W, or were shorter than 7 amino acids were discarded. The MANAFEST web application was used to identify antigen-specific clonotypes by comparing peptide-stimulated wells against reference wells and other culture wells. Positive clones required FDR below 0.05, an odds ratio above 5, and productive frequency above 0.1% in at least two of three replicate wells. Clonotypes that were significantly expanded in both SARS-CoV-2 spike wells and at least one common cold coronavirus spike condition were defined as cross-reactive. Similarity between CDR3 sequences was evaluated in R version 3.6.1 using Levenshtein distances (stringdist) and unrooted phylogenetic trees (ape). TCRdb ran its own pipeline on the public reads, namely fastp trimming at Q25 and MiXCR clone calling, and kept in-frame beta chains. For every CDR3 protein sequence, its rows merge into one entry that carries the most common genes and DNA. It is TCRdb's table, rather than the study itself, that gives the V and J calls and clone size. The sample yields 3,000 to 4,000 distinct CDR3 sequences; around 50% were counted once. The ten biggest clones cover approximately 17% of the sample.

This record belongs to a study of vaccination and CD4 T cells after COVID-19 (dated by TCRdb to about 2022). About the full investigation: Convalescent patients had a positive SARS-CoV-2 result on nasal swab PCR, and of these patients, several had mild disease and one had severe disease. The cultures were stimulated with overlapping spike peptide pools from SARS-CoV-2 and from the common cold coronaviruses HCoV-NL63, HCoV-OC43 and HCoV-229E. In approximately ten COVID-19 convalescent patients and a handful of infection-naive healthy vaccine recipients, the spike-specific CD4+ TCR repertoire before mRNA vaccination was compared with the repertoire after mRNA vaccination. In control cultures, a CEFX viral epitope pool was used as positive control, an HIV-1 Nef peptide pool was used as negative control, or no peptide was added. Two doses of either the Pfizer-BioNTech BNT162b2 vaccine (n=8) or the Moderna mRNA-1273 vaccine (n=2) were administered to participants. Post-vaccine blood samples were obtained a median of about 70 days after the second vaccine dose, with a range of roughly 12 to 250 days. The convalescent cohort comprised six males and four females, including two Hispanic individuals, seven Caucasians, two Asians and one multiracial person. Post-COVID blood samples from convalescent patients were collected a median of about 100 days after diagnosis, with a range of about 30 to 170 days. The paper as a whole reports these results and caveats: Among the post-vaccine SARS-CoV-2-reactive clones in convalescent patients, a median around 86% showed up only after vaccination, which suggests vaccine-specific priming. The median count of SARS-CoV-2-reactive clonotypes went up from 20 to 25 after infection to 38 after vaccination, although the change was not significant. Relatively few convalescent patients were included in the study, and early timepoints after natural infection were not analyzed. Nearly all vaccine-specific clones in convalescent patients (304 of 307) were mono-reactive for SARS-CoV-2 spike rather than cross-reactive with common cold coronaviruses.

The chain is assembled from TRBV6-1 and TRBJ2-7; perhaps TRBD1 is the D gene, with 6 bases matching. The J call is doubtful: the DNA matches TRBJ2-5 better. Source material: CD4+ T cells from blood, cultured in vitro. The sequence was obtained from a human donor who had recovered from COVID-19. The DNA is TGTGCCAGCCGAATGTGGGGGCCGGGGGAGACCCAGTACTTC. Its protein reads: CASRMWGPGETQYF.